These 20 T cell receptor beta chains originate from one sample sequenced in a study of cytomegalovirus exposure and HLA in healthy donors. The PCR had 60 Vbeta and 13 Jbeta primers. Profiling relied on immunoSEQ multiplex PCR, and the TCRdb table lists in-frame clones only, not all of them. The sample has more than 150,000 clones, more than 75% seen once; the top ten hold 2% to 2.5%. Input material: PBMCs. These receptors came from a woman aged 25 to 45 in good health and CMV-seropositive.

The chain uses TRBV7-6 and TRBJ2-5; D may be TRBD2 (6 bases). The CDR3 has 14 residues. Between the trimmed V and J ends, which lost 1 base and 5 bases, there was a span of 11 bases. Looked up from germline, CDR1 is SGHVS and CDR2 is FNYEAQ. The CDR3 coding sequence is TGTGCCAGCAGCTTAGAGGCCAGCGGGGAGACCCAGTACTTC. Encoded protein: CASSLEASGETQYF. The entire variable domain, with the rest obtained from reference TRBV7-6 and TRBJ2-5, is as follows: GAGVSQSPRYKVTKRGQDVALRCDPISGHVSLYWYRQALGQGPEFLTYFNYEAQQDKSGLPNDRFSAERPEGSISTLTIQRTEQRDSAMYRCASSLEASGETQYFGPGTRLLVL.

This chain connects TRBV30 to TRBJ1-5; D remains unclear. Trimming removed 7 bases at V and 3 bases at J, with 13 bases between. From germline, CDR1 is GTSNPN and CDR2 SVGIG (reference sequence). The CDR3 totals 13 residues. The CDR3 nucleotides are TGTGCCTTGGCTACAGCTTACAATCAGCCCCAGCATTTT. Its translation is CALATAYNQPQHF. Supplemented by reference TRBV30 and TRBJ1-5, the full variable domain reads SQTIHQWPATLVQPVGSPLSLECTVEGTSNPNLYWYRQAAGRGLQLLFYSVGIGQISSEVPQNLSASRPQDRQFILSSKKLLLSDSGFYLCALATAYNQPQHFGDGTRLSIL.

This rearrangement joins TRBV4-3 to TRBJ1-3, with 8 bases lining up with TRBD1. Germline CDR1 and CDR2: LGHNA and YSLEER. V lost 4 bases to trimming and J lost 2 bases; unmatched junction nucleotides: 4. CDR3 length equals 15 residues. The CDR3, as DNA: TGCGCCAGCAGCCGAAACAGGGGGGCTGGAAACACCATATATTTT. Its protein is CASSRNRGAGNTIYF.

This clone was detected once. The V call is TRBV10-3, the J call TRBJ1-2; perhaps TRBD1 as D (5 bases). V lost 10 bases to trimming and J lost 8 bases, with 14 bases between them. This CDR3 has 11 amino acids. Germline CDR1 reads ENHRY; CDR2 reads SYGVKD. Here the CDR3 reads CATRSGGGYTF. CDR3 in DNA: TGTGCCACCCGGTCCGGGGGAGGCTACACCTTC.

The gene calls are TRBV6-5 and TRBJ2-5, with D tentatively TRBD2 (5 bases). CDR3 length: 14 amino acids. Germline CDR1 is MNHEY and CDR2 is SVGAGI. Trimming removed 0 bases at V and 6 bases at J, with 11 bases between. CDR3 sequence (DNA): TGTGCCAGCAGTTACTCGTCCGGGGAACAGACCCAGTACTTC. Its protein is CASSYSSGEQTQYF.

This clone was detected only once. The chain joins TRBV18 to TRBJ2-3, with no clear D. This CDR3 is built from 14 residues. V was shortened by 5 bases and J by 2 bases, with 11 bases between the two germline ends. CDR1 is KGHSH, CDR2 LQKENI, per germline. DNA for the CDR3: TGTGCCAGCTCAACCGGGTTCGACACAGATACGCAGTATTTT. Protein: CASSTGFDTDTQYF.

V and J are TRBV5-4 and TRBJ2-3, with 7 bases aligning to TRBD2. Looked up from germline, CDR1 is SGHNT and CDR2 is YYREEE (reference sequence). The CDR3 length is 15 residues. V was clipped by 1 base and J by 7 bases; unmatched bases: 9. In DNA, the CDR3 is TGTGCCAGCAGCTTGACGCGGGGGTCCTCGAATACGCAGTATTTT. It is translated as CASSLTRGSSNTQYF.

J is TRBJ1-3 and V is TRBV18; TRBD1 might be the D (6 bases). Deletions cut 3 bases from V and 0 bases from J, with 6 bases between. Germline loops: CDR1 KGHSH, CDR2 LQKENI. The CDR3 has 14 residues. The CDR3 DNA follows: TGTGCCAGCTCACCGGACAGCTCTGGAAACACCATATATTTT. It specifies CASSPDSSGNTIYF.

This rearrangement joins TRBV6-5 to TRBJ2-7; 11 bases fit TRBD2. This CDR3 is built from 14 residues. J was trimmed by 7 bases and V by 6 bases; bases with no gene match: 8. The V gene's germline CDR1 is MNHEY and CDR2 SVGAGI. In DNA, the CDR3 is TGTGCCAGCAGCCGAACTAGCGGGGGAGCGGAGCAGTACTTC. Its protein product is CASSRTSGGAEQYF.

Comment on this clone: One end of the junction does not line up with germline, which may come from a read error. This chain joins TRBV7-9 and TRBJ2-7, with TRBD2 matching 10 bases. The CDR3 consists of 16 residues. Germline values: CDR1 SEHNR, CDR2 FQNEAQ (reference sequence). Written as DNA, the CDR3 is TGTTCCAGCAGCTTAGGTAGCGGGGGGTCCCCCTACGAGCAGTACTTC. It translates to CSSSLGSGGSPYEQYF. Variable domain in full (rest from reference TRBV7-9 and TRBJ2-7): DTGVSQNPRHKITKRGQNVTFRCDPISEHNRLYWYRQTLGQGPEFLTYFQNEAQLEKSRLLSDRFSAERPKGSFSTLEIQRTEQGDSAMYLCSSSLGSGGSPYEQYFGPGTRLTVT.

The CDR3 protein is CASSIHGGRDTGELFF. CDR3 sequence (DNA): TGTGCCAGTAGTATTCACGGGGGGCGGGACACCGGGGAGCTGTTTTTT. J is TRBJ2-2 and V is TRBV19; the D gene is possibly TRBD2 (7 bases). CDR1 is LNHDA, CDR2 SQIVND, per germline (reference sequence). Trimming removed 3 bases from V and 3 bases from J, with 14 bases in between. CDR3 length: 16 residues.

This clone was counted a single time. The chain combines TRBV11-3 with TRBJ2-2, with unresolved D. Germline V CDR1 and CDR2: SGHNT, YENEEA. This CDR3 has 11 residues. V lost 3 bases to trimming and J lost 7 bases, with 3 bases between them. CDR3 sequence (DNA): TGTGCCAGCAGCTTCGGCGGGGAGCTGTTTTTT. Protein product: CASSFGGELFF.

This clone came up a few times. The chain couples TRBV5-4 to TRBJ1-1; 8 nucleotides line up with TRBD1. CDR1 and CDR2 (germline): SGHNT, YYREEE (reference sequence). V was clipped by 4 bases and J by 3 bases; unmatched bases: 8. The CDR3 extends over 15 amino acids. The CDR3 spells CASSPQQGADTEAFF. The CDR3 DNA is TGTGCCAGCAGCCCCCAGCAGGGGGCAGACACTGAAGCTTTCTTT. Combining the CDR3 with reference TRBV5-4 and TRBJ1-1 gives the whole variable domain ETGVTQSPTHLIKTRGQQVTLRCSSQSGHNTVSWYQQALGQGPQFIFQYYREEENGRGNFPPRFSGLQFPNYSSELNVNALELDDSALYLCASSPQQGADTEAFFGQGTRLTVV.

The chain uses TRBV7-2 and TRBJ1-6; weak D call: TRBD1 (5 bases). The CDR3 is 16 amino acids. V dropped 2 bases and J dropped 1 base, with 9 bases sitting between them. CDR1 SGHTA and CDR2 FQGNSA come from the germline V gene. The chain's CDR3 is CASSLRQWSYNSPLHF. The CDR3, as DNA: TGTGCCAGCAGCTTACGACAGTGGTCCTATAATTCACCCCTCCACTTT.

The CDR3 bases are TGTGCCAGCAGGGGACAGAGCCCCTACAATGAGCAGTTCTTC. This sequence encodes CASRGQSPYNEQFF. The rearrangement links TRBV28 to TRBJ2-1, with 7 bases aligning to TRBD1. CDR3 size: 14 residues. Trimming took 6 bases from V and 2 from J; bases not matched to a gene: 4. Germline V gene sequence: CDR1 MDHEN, CDR2 SYDVKM.

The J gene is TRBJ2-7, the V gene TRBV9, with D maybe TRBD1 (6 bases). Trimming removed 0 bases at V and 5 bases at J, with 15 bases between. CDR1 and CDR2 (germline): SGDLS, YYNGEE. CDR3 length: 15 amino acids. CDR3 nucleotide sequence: TGTGCCAGCAGCGTAGGGGGGTGGGGGCTCGACGAGCAGTACTTC. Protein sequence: CASSVGGWGLDEQYF.

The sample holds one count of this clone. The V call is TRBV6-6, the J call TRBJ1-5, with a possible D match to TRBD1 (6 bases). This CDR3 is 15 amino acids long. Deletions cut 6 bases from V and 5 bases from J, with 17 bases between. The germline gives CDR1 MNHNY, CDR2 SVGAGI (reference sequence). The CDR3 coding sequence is TGTGCCAGCAGCCTATCAGGGGCCTTCGATCAGCCCCAGCATTTT. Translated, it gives CASSLSGAFDQPQHF.

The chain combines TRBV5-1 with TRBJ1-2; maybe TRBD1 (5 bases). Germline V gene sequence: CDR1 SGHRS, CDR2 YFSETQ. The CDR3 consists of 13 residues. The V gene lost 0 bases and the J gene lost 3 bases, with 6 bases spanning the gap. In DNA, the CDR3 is TGCGCCAGCAGCTTGGAAGGGGACTATGGCTACACCTTC. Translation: CASSLEGDYGYTF.

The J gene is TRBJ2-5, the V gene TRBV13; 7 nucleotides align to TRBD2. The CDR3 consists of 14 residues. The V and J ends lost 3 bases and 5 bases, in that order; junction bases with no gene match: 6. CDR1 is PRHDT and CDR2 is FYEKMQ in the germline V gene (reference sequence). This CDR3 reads CASSFVGGVETQYF. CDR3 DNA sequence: TGTGCCAGCAGCTTTGTGGGAGGGGTCGAGACCCAGTACTTC.

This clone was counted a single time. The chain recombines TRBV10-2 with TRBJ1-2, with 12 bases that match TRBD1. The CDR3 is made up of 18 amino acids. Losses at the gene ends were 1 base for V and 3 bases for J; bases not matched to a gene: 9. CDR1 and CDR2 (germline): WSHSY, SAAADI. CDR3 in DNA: TGCGCCAGCAGTGAGTTCCTCCGGGACAGGGGGCATGACTATGGCTACACCTTC. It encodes CASSEFLRDRGHDYGYTF.